These 20 T cell receptor beta chains came from one sample sequenced in a study of shared T cell receptors in the human thymus. Method: immunoSEQ multiplex PCR; TCRdb's copy keeps in-frame clones and lacks some. The table lists hundreds of thousands of clones, roughly 94% of them singletons, with approximately 0.018% in the top ten. Sample: thymocytes. These receptors originate from a human donor.

The chain is built from TRBV18 and TRBJ1-5; D gene unclear. Germline V gives CDR1 KGHSH, CDR2 LQKENI. The CDR3 spans 13 residues. The V end was cut by 1 base, the J end by 6 bases, with 7 bases between. This CDR3 reads CASSPRVGQPQHF. CDR3 DNA: TGTGCCAGCTCACCACGGGTTGGTCAGCCCCAGCATTTT.

CDR3 sequence reads: CASSTYNQPQHF. CDR3 nucleotide sequence: TGTGCCAGTAGTACCTACAATCAGCCCCAGCATTTT. The chain links TRBV19 to TRBJ1-5, with D uncertain. The V end lost 4 bases, the J end lost 3 bases, and 4 bases lay between the germline ends. The CDR3 sequence is 12 residues long. From germline, CDR1 is LNHDA and CDR2 SQIVND (reference sequence).

This clone was observed a handful of times. The rearrangement joins TRBV4-3 to TRBJ2-3; no firm D call. CDR3 length: 18 residues. The ends were cut back, 3 bases at V and 3 bases at J, with 22 bases in the middle. The germline V gene has CDR1 LGHNA and CDR2 YSLEER. In DNA, the CDR3 is TGCGCCAGCAGCCACACCTTCCCACGGAAGCCGAGGACAGATACGCAGTATTTT. As protein: CASSHTFPRKPRTDTQYF.

The rearrangement uses TRBV5-4 and TRBJ2-3; D unresolved. Trimming took off 0 bases at V and 3 bases at J, with 5 bases between the two ends. CDR1 is SGHNT, CDR2 YYREEE, per germline (reference sequence). This CDR3 comprises 13 residues. CDR3 sequence reads: CASSLVRTDTQYF. CDR3 in DNA: TGTGCCAGCAGCTTGGTTAGAACAGATACGCAGTATTTT.

V is TRBV7-9 and J is TRBJ1-1, with D possibly matching TRBD1 (5 bases). Germline V gene data show CDR1 as SEHNR and CDR2 as FQNEAQ (reference sequence). The CDR3 has 13 residues. With 6 bases removed from V and 5 bases from J, the gap between germline ends came to 13 bases. CDR3 bases: TGTGCCAGCAGAAATATCGGGGGAACTGAAGCTTTCTTT. This sequence encodes CASRNIGGTEAFF.

The chain has TRBV10-3 and TRBJ2-7; 9 bases match TRBD1. This CDR3 has 13 amino acids. Germline values: CDR1 ENHRY, CDR2 SYGVKD. Germline trimming cut 10 bases from V and 7 bases from J; bases unmatched to any gene: 11. This chain's CDR3 is CATMTGGVWEQYF. The CDR3 DNA sequence: TGTGCCACCATGACAGGGGGAGTGTGGGAGCAGTACTTC.

The sample holds one count of this clone. The chain carries TRBV30 and TRBJ2-7; TRBD2 matches 10 bases. CDR1 is GTSNPN, CDR2 SVGIG, per germline (reference sequence). After removal of 0 bases from V and 3 bases from J, the junction contained 14 bases not matched to a gene. This CDR3 contains 18 residues. CDR3 DNA: TGTGCCTGGAGTGTACGAAGGCTAGCGGGAGACAGCAGCTACGAGCAGTACTTC. This encodes CAWSVRRLAGDSSYEQYF.

The V and J genes are TRBV2 and TRBJ2-1, with 10 positions matching TRBD2. This CDR3 has 15 residues. V lost 4 bases to trimming and J lost 5 bases; unmatched junction nucleotides: 5. Germline CDR1 is SNHLY and CDR2 is FYNNEI. The CDR3 DNA reads TGTGCCAGCAGTGCACTAGCGGGGCACCACAATGAGCAGTTCTTC. This codes for CASSALAGHHNEQFF.

This clone was seen a few times. The J gene is TRBJ2-7, the V gene TRBV14; perhaps TRBD1 as D (5 bases). The CDR3 runs 15 residues. The V and J ends lost 0 bases and 0 bases respectively, with 9 bases between them. Germline V lookup: CDR1 SGHDN, CDR2 FVKESK. The CDR3 protein is CASSQDSTGSYEQYF. The CDR3 nucleotides are TGTGCCAGCAGCCAAGATAGTACAGGCTCCTACGAGCAGTACTTC.

J is TRBJ2-1 and V is TRBV10-1, with 11 bases matching TRBD2. Per the germline V gene, CDR1 is WNHNN and CDR2 is SYGVQD (reference sequence). Trimming cost V 8 bases and J 4 bases; bases outside gene matches: 4. The CDR3 totals 14 residues. The CDR3 loop is CASGRTSGYNEQFF. The CDR3 DNA reads TGCGCCAGCGGGAGGACTAGCGGGTACAATGAGCAGTTCTTC.

In this sample, this clone turned up a few times. The gene calls are TRBV19 and TRBJ1-1; D not certain. This CDR3 region has 13 residues. Trimming cost V 5 bases and J 1 base, with 8 bases left between them. Germline CDR1 LNHDA, CDR2 SQIVND (reference sequence). This CDR3 is CASSPATNTEAFF. The CDR3 coding sequence is TGTGCCAGTAGTCCCGCCACGAACACTGAAGCTTTCTTT. Based on the CDR3 plus reference TRBV19 and TRBJ1-1, the full variable domain is DGGITQSPKYLFRKEGQNVTLSCEQNLNHDAMYWYRQDPGQGLRLIYYSQIVNDFQKGDIAEGYSVSREKKESFPLTVTSAQKNPTAFYLCASSPATNTEAFFGQGTRLTVV.

The chain employs TRBV6-4 and TRBJ1-2, with no clear D. Germline values: CDR1 MRHNA, CDR2 SNTAGT. V was trimmed by 0 bases and J by 2 bases, leaving 7 bases between them. The CDR3 length is 14 residues. The CDR3 protein is CASSDSSLNYGYTF. The CDR3 DNA sequence: TGTGCCAGCAGTGACTCGAGCCTGAACTATGGCTACACCTTC.

This clone was recorded once. This chain uses TRBV5-1 with TRBJ2-7; 10 bases agree with TRBD1. J was trimmed by 1 base and V by 6 bases; bases with no gene match: 7. The germline gives CDR1 SGHRS, CDR2 YFSETQ. The CDR3 is made up of 15 amino acids. The CDR3 sequence: CASTRWGQGSYEQYF. The CDR3 nucleotides read TGCGCCAGCACCCGGTGGGGACAGGGGTCCTACGAGCAGTACTTC.

The CDR3 DNA is TGCGCCAGCAGCCGGTACAGGGGGCCCAAAAACATTCAGTACTTC. This gives the protein CASSRYRGPKNIQYF. V usage is TRBV4-1 and J usage is TRBJ2-4; TRBD1 matches 9 bases. CDR3 length: 15 amino acids. The junction had 3 bases not matched to a gene; V was cut back by 4 bases and J by 2 bases. From germline, CDR1 is MGHRA and CDR2 YSYEKL.

This clone occurred once. The genes are TRBV18 and TRBJ2-3, with 9 bases matching TRBD1. The V segment lost 0 bases and the J segment 6 bases; nucleotides outside the gene matches: 4. The CDR3 consists of 15 residues. Germline V lookup: CDR1 KGHSH, CDR2 LQKENI. The CDR3 DNA reads as TGTGCCAGCTCACCACCGGGACAGGGTACCGATACGCAGTATTTT. Translating it yields CASSPPGQGTDTQYF.

This clone was seen a handful of times. The genes are TRBV19 and TRBJ1-2, with unresolved D. The length of the CDR3 is 12 residues. Germline lookup yields CDR1 LNHDA and CDR2 SQIVND (reference sequence). V lost 5 bases to trimming and J lost 6 bases, with 10 bases between them. CDR3 sequence (DNA): TGTGCCAGTAGTCCCCAGAGTAATGGCTACACCTTC. Translation gives CASSPQSNGYTF.

The chain is built from TRBV29-1 and TRBJ2-6, with D unclear. Between the trimmed V and J ends, which lost 3 bases and 1 base, there was a span of 16 bases. The CDR3 extends over 17 amino acids. Germline V gives CDR1 SQVTM, CDR2 ANQGSEA. Written as DNA, the CDR3 is TGCAGCGTTGAGTGTAATGACGAATCATCTGGGGCCAACGTCCTGACTTTC. Translating it yields CSVECNDESSGANVLTF.

V and J are TRBV11-1 and TRBJ2-3, with 8 bases lining up with TRBD2. The CDR3 has 17 amino acids. Germline V gene lookup returns CDR1 SGHAT and CDR2 FQDESV (reference sequence). J gave up 6 bases and V 1 base, and 12 bases lay outside the gene matches. CDR3 sequence: CASSLEFGAGGRDTQYF. The CDR3 DNA reads as TGTGCCAGCAGCTTAGAGTTTGGGGCGGGAGGTAGGGATACGCAGTATTTT.

This clone was recorded once. The chain employs TRBV5-6 and TRBJ1-2, with unresolved D. Trimming took off 0 bases at V and 8 bases at J, with 14 bases between the two ends. CDR1 and CDR2 (germline): SGHDT, YYEEEE. This CDR3 has 14 amino acids. CDR3 nucleotides: TGTGCCAGCAGCTTGGTTAGCATCGTTTGGGGCTACACCTTC. Translation gives CASSLVSIVWGYTF. Drawing the rest from reference TRBV5-6 and TRBJ1-2, the complete variable domain is DAGVTQSPTHLIKTRGQQVTLRCSPKSGHDTVSWYQQALGQGPQFIFQYYEEEERQRGNFPDRFSGHQFPNYSSELNVNALLLGDSALYLCASSLVSIVWGYTFGSGTRLTVV.

The V and J genes are TRBV11-2 and TRBJ2-3; perhaps TRBD1 as D (6 bases). Deletions cut 3 bases from V and 2 bases from J, with 18 bases between. The CDR3 has 17 residues. Per germline, CDR1 SGHAT and CDR2 FQNNGV. The CDR3: CASSLGNRVGPTDTQYF. Here the CDR3 DNA reads TGTGCCAGCAGCTTGGGGAACAGGGTTGGGCCCACAGATACGCAGTATTTT.